This TCR beta chain came from a study of blood T cell repertoires in COVID-19. Study-level information: Samples came from the United States, Italy and Spain, spanning acute and convalescent COVID-19. T cells, B-cell-depleted T cells, or PBMCs provided the cDNA or gDNA that served as material.

CDR3 length: 19 amino acids. In germline, CDR1 is MNHEY, CDR2 SMNVEV (reference sequence). Trimming at V came to 4 bases and at J to 2 bases, leaving 16 bases not matched to a gene. Original data processing: How many nucleated cells were present was estimated from reference gene primer amplification. Clones were sequenced by immunoSEQ multiplex PCR, and TCRdb holds only the in-frame ones, with some missing. That table supplies the V and J calls and clone size; D and trimming were determined from the DNA. This sample yields more than 95,000 clones, of which around 83% are seen a single time; 10% to 15% belongs to the top ten.

This TCR was recovered from a man aged 60-69 years with acute or convalescent COVID-19. The chain is built from TRBV27 and TRBJ1-4; 7 nucleotides agree with TRBD1. The sequenced sample consisted of peripheral blood. The DNA for the CDR3 is TGTGCCAGCAGTTCAGCGACCACAGGGGACCCCAGGACTAATGAAAAACTGTTTTTT. This sequence encodes CASSSATTGDPRTNEKLFF.